These 4 T cell receptor beta chains were all obtained from the same sample, sequenced in a study of T-cell reconstitution after alpha-beta-depleted transplantation in children. For TCRbeta, the library was prepared with unique molecular identifiers. MiXCR, run by TCRdb on the PCR reads, gives a single entry per CDR3 protein. The sample contains approximately 88,000 distinct CDR3 sequences, 12% of which appear only once. The sequenced sample was PBMCs from the stem cell graft donor, obtained from the stem cell graft. These receptors came from a human donor who donated a stem cell graft to a child with inherited bone marrow failure.

This clonotype has ten or more counts. DNA for the CDR3: TGCGCCAGCAGCCAAGACTCCAGAACCTCCTACGAGCAGTACTTC. It yields the protein CASSQDSRTSYEQYF. V usage is TRBV4-1 and J usage is TRBJ2-7, with D uncertain. There are 15 residues in the CDR3. Trimming stripped 0 bases from V and 0 bases from J, with 9 bases between. The germline CDR1 and CDR2 sequences are MGHRA and YSYEKL.

At least ten counts were recorded for this clonotype. J is TRBJ2-3 and V is TRBV7-2; no reliable D call. This CDR3 region has 13 residues. Germline V lookup: CDR1 SGHTA, CDR2 FQGNSA. Trimming stripped 2 bases from V and 5 bases from J, with 8 bases between. CDR3 sequence: CASSLHSGDTQYF. The CDR3 region has the DNA TGTGCCAGCAGCTTACACTCGGGAGATACGCAGTATTTT.

This clonotype was counted at least ten times. V gene TRBV29-1 combines with J gene TRBJ2-1; the D is unclear. This CDR3 has 15 amino acids. Germline V gene lookup returns CDR1 SQVTM and CDR2 ANQGSEA. The V end lost 3 bases, the J end lost 9 bases, and 21 bases lay between the germline ends. The chain's CDR3 is CSVERGALGYAEQFF. In DNA, the CDR3 is TGCAGCGTTGAGAGAGGAGCTTTGGGGTATGCTGAGCAGTTCTTC.

In this sample, this clonotype turned up many times. The rearrangement links TRBV5-1 to TRBJ2-3; D unclear. This CDR3 has 15 amino acids. The ends were cut back, 0 bases at V and 2 bases at J, with 10 bases in the middle. The V gene's germline CDR1 is SGHRS and CDR2 YFSETQ. Here the CDR3 reads CASSLADHHTDTQYF. The CDR3 DNA sequence: TGCGCCAGCAGCTTGGCGGACCACCACACAGATACGCAGTATTTT. The full variable domain, with the rest looked up from reference TRBV5-1 and TRBJ2-3, is KAGVTQTPRYLIKTRGQQVTLSCSPISGHRSVSWYQQTPGQGLQFLFEYFSETQRNKGNFPGRFSGRQFSNSRSEMNVSTLELGDSALYLCASSLADHHTDTQYFGPGTRLTVL.